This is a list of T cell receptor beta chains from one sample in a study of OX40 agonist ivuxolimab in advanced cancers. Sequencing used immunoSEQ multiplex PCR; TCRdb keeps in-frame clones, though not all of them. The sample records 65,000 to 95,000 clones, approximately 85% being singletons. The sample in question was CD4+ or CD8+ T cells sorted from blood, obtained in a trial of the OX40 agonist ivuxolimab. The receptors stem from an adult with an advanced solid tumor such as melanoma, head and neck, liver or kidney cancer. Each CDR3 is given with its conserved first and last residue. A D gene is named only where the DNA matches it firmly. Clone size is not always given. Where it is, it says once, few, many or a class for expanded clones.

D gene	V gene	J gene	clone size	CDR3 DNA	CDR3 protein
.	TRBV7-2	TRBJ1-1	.	TGTGCCAGCAGCTTAAACTTTATTGGGCGAGTGGGCACTGAAGCTTTCTTT	CASSLNFIGRVGTEAFF
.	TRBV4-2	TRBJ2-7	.	TGTGCCAGCAGCTTGTTGGGCGGCAACTACGAGCAGTACTTC	CASSLLGGNYEQYF
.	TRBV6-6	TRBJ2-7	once	TGTGCCAGCAGCCTGGACTCCAACTCCTACGAGCAGTACTTC	CASSLDSNSYEQYF
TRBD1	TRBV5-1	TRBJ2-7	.	TGCGCCAGCAGCCGAAGGACAGGTCATTTGATGTCCTACGAGCAGTACTTC	CASSRRTGHLMSYEQYF
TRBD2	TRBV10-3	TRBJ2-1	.	TGTGCCATCAGAGATCCGGGACTAGCGCACAATGAGCAGTTCTTC	CAIRDPGLAHNEQFF
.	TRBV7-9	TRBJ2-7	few	TGTGCCAGCAGCGGGATTTACGAGCAGTACTTC	CASSGIYEQYF
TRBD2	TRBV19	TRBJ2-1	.	TGTGCCAGTAGTGTGGGACTATCATACAATGAGCAGTTCTTC	CASSVGLSYNEQFF
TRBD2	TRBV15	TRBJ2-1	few	TGTGCCACCAGCGCTAGCGGGAGCTCCTACAATGAGCAGTTCTTC	CATSASGSSYNEQFF
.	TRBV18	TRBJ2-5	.	TGTGCCAGCTCCCTTGGAGAGACCCAGTACTTC	CASSLGETQYF
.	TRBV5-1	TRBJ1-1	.	TGCGCCAGCAGCTTGGACAGGCCCCCTTATGGAGCTTTCTTT	CASSLDRPPYGAFF
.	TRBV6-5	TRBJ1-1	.	TGTGCCAGCAGTTCGAGGGGCGGAGGGAACACTGAAGCTTTCTTT	CASSSRGGGNTEAFF
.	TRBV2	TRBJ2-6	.	TGTGCCAGTAAACAGGGCTTCTTATCTGGGGCCAACGTCCTGACTTTC	CASKQGFLSGANVLTF
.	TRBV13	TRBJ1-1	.	TGTGCCAGCAGCTTCTATACAGCCTCGAACACTGAAGCTTTCTTT	CASSFYTASNTEAFF
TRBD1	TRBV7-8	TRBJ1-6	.	TGTGCCAGCAGCTCCGGCCGGGACAGGGGTTCACCCCTCCACTTT	CASSSGRDRGSPLHF
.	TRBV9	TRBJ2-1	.	TGTGCCAGCAGCGTAGGCGGAACCCTCTACAATGAGCAGTTCTTC	CASSVGGTLYNEQFF
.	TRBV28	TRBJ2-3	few	TGTGCCAGCAGTCCGGGGCAGAACACAGATACGCAGTATTTT	CASSPGQNTDTQYF
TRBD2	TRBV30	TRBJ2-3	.	TGTGCCTGGAGCGCAAAAGCGGGAGTCACAGATACGCAGTATTTT	CAWSAKAGVTDTQYF
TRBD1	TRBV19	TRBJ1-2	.	TGTGCCAGTACTATCTGGGACAGGCCGAACTATGGCTACACCTTC	CASTIWDRPNYGYTF
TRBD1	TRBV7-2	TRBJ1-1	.	TGTGCCAGCAGCTTAGATCCAGACAGGGTGAACACTGAAGCTTTCTTT	CASSLDPDRVNTEAFF
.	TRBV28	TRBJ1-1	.	TGTGCCAGCAGGAGTCAGGGAATGGGAACGGACACTGAAGCTTTCTTT	CASRSQGMGTDTEAFF
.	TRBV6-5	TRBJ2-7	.	TGTGCCAGCAGTTACATGGTTCAGGGCTACGAGCAGTACTTC	CASSYMVQGYEQYF
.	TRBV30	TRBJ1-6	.	TGTGCCTGGAGTGTAGGCGGTGGGGAGAATTCACCCCTCCACTTT	CAWSVGGGENSPLHF
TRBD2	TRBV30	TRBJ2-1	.	TGTGCCTGGACCCCCGTAGCGGGGCCTTACAATGAGCAGTTCTTC	CAWTPVAGPYNEQFF
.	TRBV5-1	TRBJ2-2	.	TGCGCCAGCAGCTTGGGAAACACCGGGGAGCTGTTTTTT	CASSLGNTGELFF
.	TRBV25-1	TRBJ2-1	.	TGTGCCAGCAGTGAAGTGTCCAATGAGCAGTTCTTC	CASSEVSNEQFF
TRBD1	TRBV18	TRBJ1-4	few	TGTGCCAGCTCACCCCTGACAGGGATTGGTGAAAAACTGTTTTTT	CASSPLTGIGEKLFF
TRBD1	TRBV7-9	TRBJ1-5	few	TGTGCCAGCAGCTTCGGACAGGGCAGTCAGCCCCAGCATTTT	CASSFGQGSQPQHF